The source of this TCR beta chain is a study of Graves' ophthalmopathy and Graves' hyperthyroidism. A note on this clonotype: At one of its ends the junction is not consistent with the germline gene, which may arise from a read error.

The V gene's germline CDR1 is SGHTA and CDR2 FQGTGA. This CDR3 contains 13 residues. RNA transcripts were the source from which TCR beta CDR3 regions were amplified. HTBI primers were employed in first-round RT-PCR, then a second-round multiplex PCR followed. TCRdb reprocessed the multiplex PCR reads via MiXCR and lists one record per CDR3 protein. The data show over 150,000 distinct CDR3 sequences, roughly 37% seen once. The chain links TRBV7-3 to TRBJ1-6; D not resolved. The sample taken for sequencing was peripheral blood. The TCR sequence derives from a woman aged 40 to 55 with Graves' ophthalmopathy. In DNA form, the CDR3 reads TGTACCAGCAGCTTAAGATACGATTCACCCCTCCACTTT. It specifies CTSSLRYDSPLHF.